In its sample, the clone carrying this T cell receptor beta chain was seen many times. What it binds is not known. The entry originates in a study of T cells in Graves' hyperthyroidism and ophthalmopathy. Study findings and constraints: The model anticipated ophthalmopathy a median about six months pre-onset. Separation of ophthalmopathy from stable hyperthyroidism was achieved by a 13 V-J model. Blood also carried most thyroid clonotypes expanded above 0.001.

Amplification of TCR beta CDR3 regions was performed using RNA transcripts as template. The HTBI primer set served for first-round RT-PCR of the TCR CDR3. TCRdb ran MiXCR on the multiplex PCR reads and lists one entry per CDR3 protein. This sample has about 560,000 distinct CDR3 sequences; about 15% occur once, and the top ten carry roughly 13%. These patients, aged 18 to 65, had recently diagnosed hyperthyroidism lasting under 2 months. The receptor was isolated from a woman aged 40 to 50 with Graves' hyperthyroidism. Source material: blood.

This CDR3 reads CAWSSGAGDAEAFF. CDR3 sequence (DNA): TGTGCCTGGAGTAGTGGGGCAGGGGATGCTGAAGCTTTCTTT. The V and J genes are TRBV30 and TRBJ1-1; tentative D call: TRBD1 (6 bases). In germline, CDR1 is GTSNPN, CDR2 SVGIG (reference sequence). This CDR3 has 14 residues. V was trimmed by 2 bases and J by 6 bases, leaving 16 bases between them.